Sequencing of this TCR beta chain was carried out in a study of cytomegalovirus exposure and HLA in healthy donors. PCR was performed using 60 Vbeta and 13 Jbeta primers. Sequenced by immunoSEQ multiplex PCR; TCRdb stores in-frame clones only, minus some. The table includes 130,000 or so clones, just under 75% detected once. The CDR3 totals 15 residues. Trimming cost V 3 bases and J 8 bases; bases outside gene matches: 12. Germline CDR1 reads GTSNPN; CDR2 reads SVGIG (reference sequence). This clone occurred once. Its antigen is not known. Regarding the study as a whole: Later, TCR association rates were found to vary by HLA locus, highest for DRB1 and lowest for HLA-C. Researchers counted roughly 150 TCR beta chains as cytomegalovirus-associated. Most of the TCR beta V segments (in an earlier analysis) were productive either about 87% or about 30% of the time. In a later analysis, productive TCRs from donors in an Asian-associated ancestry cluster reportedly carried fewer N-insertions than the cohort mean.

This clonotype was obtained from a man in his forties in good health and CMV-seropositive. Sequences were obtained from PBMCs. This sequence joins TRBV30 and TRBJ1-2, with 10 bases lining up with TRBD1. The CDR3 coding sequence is TGTGCCTGGAGGCCAGCTCGGACAGGGGGGACAGGCTACACCTTC. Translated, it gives CAWRPARTGGTGYTF.